This T cell receptor beta chain was profiled in a study of beta chain features in type 1 diabetes. Study-wide results and limits: Using cDNA template may skew counts toward highly expressing activated cells. Type 1 diabetes patients showed fewer insertions and more deletions at VDJ junctions.

Germline loops: CDR1 MNHEY, CDR2 SMNVEV (reference sequence). V was cut by 5 bases and J by 7 bases, with 17 bases left in between. The CDR3 consists of 14 residues. What was sequenced were expressed TCRB transcripts, since all of the isolated RNA had been reverse transcribed. Sequencing used immunoSEQ multiplex PCR; TCRdb keeps in-frame clones, though not all of them. The sample contains about 320,000 clones, about 14% of which appear only once. This clone was seen many times. As yet, its antigen is unknown. By way of CD45RO/CCR7/CD25/CD127/CD95/CD27, the CD4+ regulatory, stem cell-like memory, central memory and naive cells were sorted.

The sequence was collected from a young man in good health. The V call is TRBV27, the J call TRBJ2-5; perhaps D is TRBD1 or TRBD2 (5 bases each). The source material was central memory CD4+ T cells from blood. This CDR3 is CASSGQGAEGTQYF. CDR3 DNA sequence: TGTGCCAGCAGTGGGCAGGGAGCCGAGGGGACCCAGTACTTC.